The sample holds one count of the clone carrying this T cell receptor beta chain. Its antigen is undetermined. The data derive from a study of T cell repertoires in cytomegalovirus infection. At the level of the study: Carrying CMV and the relevant HLA type showed in public TCR beta signatures. General study results and limits: What dominated the ex vivo response were HLA-C-restricted CMV-specific TCR beta clonotypes. People with CMV and the relevant HLA were identified by cumulative public TCR beta family frequency.

TCRdb reanalysed the reads using MiXCR and keeps one entry per CDR3 protein. The sample holds approximately 750,000 distinct CDR3 sequences, less than 40% seen once. The sequence was obtained from a human donor in good health (CMV status not recorded). Some clones in this sample may be carry-over from other donors' samples. The sample was PBMCs.

Written as DNA, the CDR3 is TGTGCCACCAGTGACCCTCTCGACAGGCAAGAGACCCAGTACTTC. It codes for CATSDPLDRQETQYF. The V gene is TRBV24-1, the J gene TRBJ2-5; D perhaps matches TRBD1 (6 bases). The CDR3 has 15 amino acids. V gave up 4 bases and J gave up 2 bases, with 13 bases separating them. Germline assignment: CDR1 KGHDR and CDR2 SFDVKD.